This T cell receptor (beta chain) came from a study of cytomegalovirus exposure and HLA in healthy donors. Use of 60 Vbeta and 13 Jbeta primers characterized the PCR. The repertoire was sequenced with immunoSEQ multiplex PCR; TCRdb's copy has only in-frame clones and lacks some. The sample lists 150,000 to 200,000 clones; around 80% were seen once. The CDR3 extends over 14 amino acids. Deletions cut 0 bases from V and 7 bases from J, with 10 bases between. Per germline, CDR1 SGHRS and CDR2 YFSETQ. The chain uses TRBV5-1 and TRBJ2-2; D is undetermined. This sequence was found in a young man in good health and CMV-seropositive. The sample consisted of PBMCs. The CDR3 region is CASSLAVSGGELFF. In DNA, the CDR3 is TGCGCCAGCAGCTTGGCCGTTAGTGGCGGGGAGCTGTTTTTT.